This section outlines one TCR beta chain sequence together with its context. This sample stems from a study of CD8+ T cells in alopecia areata. Once RNA had been extracted, it was reverse transcribed into cDNA to act as the sequencing template. Libraries were prepared by immunoSEQ multiplex PCR; TCRdb keeps only in-frame clonotypes and omits some of them. The data contain roughly 100,000 clones, about nine tenths of them singletons. Treatment meaning: oral pan-JAK inhibitor, 5-10 mg twice daily. The sample in question was CD8+ T cells sorted from blood, obtained at approximately week 31, from a patient treated with tofacitinib. This TCR was sampled from a human donor with alopecia areata.

CDR3 coding DNA: TGTGCCAGCAGTGAAGCGCCCGTCACGGACTACTACGAGCAGTACTTC. Amino acid sequence: CASSEAPVTDYYEQYF. This chain uses TRBV6-1 with TRBJ2-7; TRBD2 is a possible D gene (6 bases). This CDR3 has 16 amino acids. Germline loops: CDR1 MNHNS, CDR2 SASEGT. The V end was cut by 0 bases, the J end by 3 bases, with 15 bases between.